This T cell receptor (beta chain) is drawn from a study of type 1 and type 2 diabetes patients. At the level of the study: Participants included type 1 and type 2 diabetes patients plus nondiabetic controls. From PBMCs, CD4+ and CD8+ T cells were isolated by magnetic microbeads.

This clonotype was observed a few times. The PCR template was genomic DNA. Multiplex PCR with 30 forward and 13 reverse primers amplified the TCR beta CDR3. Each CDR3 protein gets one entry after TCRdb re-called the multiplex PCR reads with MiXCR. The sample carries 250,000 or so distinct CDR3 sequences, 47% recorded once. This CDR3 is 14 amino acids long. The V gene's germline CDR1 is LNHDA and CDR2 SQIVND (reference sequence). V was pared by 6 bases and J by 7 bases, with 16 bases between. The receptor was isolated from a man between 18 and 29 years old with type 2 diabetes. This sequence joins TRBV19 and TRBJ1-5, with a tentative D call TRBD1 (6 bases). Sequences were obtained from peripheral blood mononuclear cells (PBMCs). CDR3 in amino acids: CASRRGGVRQPQHF. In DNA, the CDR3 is TGTGCCAGTAGACGGGGGGGCGTTAGGCAGCCCCAGCATTTT.